This T cell receptor beta chain was captured in a study of immunodeficiency (dated by TCRdb to 2018 to 2020). About the study as a whole: Repertoire analysis was done to look for VDJ recombination defects and oligoclonality.

Before TCR sequencing, CD3+CD4+ T cells were sorted from fresh PBMCs. Genomic DNA was isolated using the QIAamp DNA Blood Mini Kit and then sent out for immunoSEQ repertoire analysis. Using a standard quantity of genomic DNA template, multiplex PCR was run to amplify the CDR3 regions. PCR products were sequenced on an Illumina platform. In the source study's methods: Sequences were mapped to a reference, using V, D and J gene definitions from IMGT. A nearest-neighbor clustering algorithm merged closely related sequences to remove PCR and sequencing errors. V, D and J usage was analyzed in productive unique and total sequences using ImmunoSEQ Analyzer tools and R version 3.6.1. TCRdb took this table from immuneACCESS and kept in-frame rearrangements with V and J called. Such tables lack part of the clones; where checked against another copy, unresolved V genes explain under half of the gap, and the rest is unexplained. That table furnishes V, J and clone size, whereas the DNA furnished D and trimming. The sample table records 4,200 or so clones; about 90% of these occur just once. The ten biggest clones cover 3.5% to 4.5% of the sample.

Overall study results and their limits: Severe oligoclonality, as judged by top-100 and total clonotype frequencies, was observed in patient CD8+ T cells but not in patient CD4+ T cells. Entropy comparisons showed n=3 (open circles) for patients versus healthy controls; a thymic development effect was only suggested as possible. Between patients and controls, productive entropy and V-J pairing of CD4+ T cells looked similar.

This clone was detected only once. The clone's antigen remains unknown. No clone much larger than this one lies a single base away; base qualities are absent. Per the germline V gene, KGHSH is the CDR1 and LQKENI is the CDR2. Taken from cysteine to phenylalanine, the CDR3 has 13 residues. This entry keeps only the CDR3 DNA: 39 bases, framed from base 1. Trimming costs V 3 bases and J 10 bases, and their ends lie 15 bases apart. The chain uses TRBV18 and TRBJ1-1; no D gene can be assigned with confidence. The sequence was collected from a human donor in good health. Input material: CD4+ T cells from blood. CDR3 region: CASSPRRTEGAFF. The DNA sequence is as follows: TGTGCCAGCTCACCTCGGAGAACAGAGGGAGCTTTCTTT.